These T cell receptor beta chains were read from a single sample in a study of identical twins. TCRdb independently ran MiXCR on the 5' RACE reads; one entry per CDR3 protein. Of approximately 490,000 distinct CDR3 sequences in the sample, around 22% were seen once. These records were also assigned to another study, of yellow fever vaccine responses in identical twins.

The sequenced sample was CD4+ T cells sorted from blood. Source of these receptors: a woman between 18 and 30 years old in good health. CDR3s include the opening cysteine and the closing phenylalanine or tryptophan. Fields, in order: J gene, CDR3 length, V gene, D gene, clone size, CDR3 DNA, CDR3 protein. A D gene is named only where the DNA matches it firmly. Clone size, where shown, is once, few, many, or a class for clones that have expanded.

TRBJ1-1 11 TRBV3-1 - few TGTGCCAGCAGCCAAGGCGATGAAGCTTTCTTT CASSQGDEAFF
TRBJ2-1 14 TRBV20-1 TRBD1 - TGCAGTGCTGGAACCGGGACAGGGAGAAATGAGCAGTTCTTC CSAGTGTGRNEQFF
TRBJ1-5 17 TRBV6-1 TRBD1 - TGTGCCAGCAGTCTCACAGGGGTAGGTTGGAGCAATCAGCCCCAGCATTTT CASSLTGVGWSNQPQHF
TRBJ1-3 12 TRBV12-3/TRBV12-4 - - TGTGCCAGCAGTTTTCTGGGAGACACCATATATTTT CASSFLGDTIYF
TRBJ2-1 16 TRBV5-1 TRBD1 few TGCGCCAGCGGGACAGGGGGCTTAGGTCTCTACAATGAGCAGTTCTTC CASGTGGLGLYNEQFF
TRBJ1-4 12 TRBV6-6 - - TGTGCCAGCACCAGGGTTAATGAAAAACTGTTTTTT CASTRVNEKLFF
TRBJ1-3 15 TRBV3-1 - - TGTGCCAGCAGCCAAATGGCCTACTCTGGAAACACCATATATTTT CASSQMAYSGNTIYF
TRBJ1-2 13 TRBV20-1 TRBD1 few TGCAGTGCTAGCGCAGGGGGCATCTATGGCTACACCTTC CSASAGGIYGYTF
TRBJ2-5 11 TRBV7-9 - few TGTGCCAGCAGCGGGGCTGGGACCCAGTACTTC CASSGAGTQYF
TRBJ2-3 16 TRBV6-1 TRBD1 few TGTGCCAGCAGTGAAGGGCCGGGACAGGCGACAAATACGCAGTATTTT CASSEGPGQATNTQYF
TRBJ2-3 19 TRBV3-1 TRBD2 few TGTGCCAGCAGCCGCCGTCGGAGCGGGGGGGCCTCTGGCACAGATACGCAGTATTTT CASSRRRSGGASGTDTQYF
TRBJ2-3 16 TRBV4-1 TRBD1 - TGCGCCAGCAGCCTAAGCCGGGACAGGGTAACAGATACGCAGTATTTT CASSLSRDRVTDTQYF
TRBJ2-1 15 TRBV5-1 TRBD2 few TGCGCCAGCAGCTATAGCGGGGGGACTCCCAATGAGCAGTTCTTC CASSYSGGTPNEQFF
TRBJ2-1 13 TRBV29-1 - few TGCAGCGTTCCACGGACAACCAACAATGAGCAGTTCTTC CSVPRTTNNEQFF
TRBJ1-5 15 TRBV24-1 - - TGTGCCACCAGTGACGCGGGGGGGTGGGGTCAGCCCCAGCATTTT CATSDAGGWGQPQHF
TRBJ2-3 16 TRBV5-1 TRBD2 - TGCGCCAGCAGCTTGGCCGAACTAGCGAACACAGATACGCAGTATTTT CASSLAELANTDTQYF
TRBJ2-2 17 TRBV2 TRBD2 few TGTGCCAGCAGGGAAGGACTAGCGGGAGTAAACACCGGGGAGCTGTTTTTT CASREGLAGVNTGELFF
TRBJ2-7 13 TRBV12-3/TRBV12-4 TRBD2 - TGTGCCAGCAGCAGCGGGGCCTCCTACGAGCAGTACTTC CASSSGASYEQYF
TRBJ1-1 13 TRBV24-1 TRBD1 - TGTGCCACCTCCTTCGACCGGGACAGTGAAGCTTTCTTT CATSFDRDSEAFF
TRBJ2-5 13 TRBV5-1 - - TGCGCCAGCAGGGCGGGGGCCCAAGAGACCCAGTACTTC CASRAGAQETQYF
TRBJ2-1 14 TRBV7-8 - few TGTGCCAGCAGCCTCATGACAGTCGACAATGAGCAGTTCTTC CASSLMTVDNEQFF
TRBJ2-2 16 TRBV3-1 - - TGTGCCAGCAGCCCTACTGGGGGACAGAACACCGGGGAGCTGTTTTTT CASSPTGGQNTGELFF
TRBJ2-7 11 TRBV29-1 - - TGCAGCGTTGGGGAAGCCGGGGGTTGGTACTTC CSVGEAGGWYF
TRBJ1-5 13 TRBV10-3 - - TGTGCCATCAAGTCCGATAGCAATCAGCCCCAGCATTTT CAIKSDSNQPQHF
TRBJ2-5 15 TRBV12-3/TRBV12-4 - - TGTGCCAGCAGCCGGGGTGGGGGAAGCCAAGAGACCCAGTACTTC CASSRGGGSQETQYF
TRBJ2-1 20 TRBV3-1 TRBD2 - TGTGCCAGCAGCCAGAAGAGCGGACTAGCGGGAGAGGGACGATACAATGAGCAGTTCTTC CASSQKSGLAGEGRYNEQFF
TRBJ2-1 15 TRBV15 TRBD1 - TGTGCCACCAGCAGAGGCAGGGGGCAGTACAATGAGCAGTTCTTC CATSRGRGQYNEQFF
TRBJ2-3 13 TRBV7-9 - few TGTGCCAGCAGCTTTGCAGTATCGGATACGCAGTATTTT CASSFAVSDTQYF
TRBJ2-5 15 TRBV12-5 - - TGTGCTAGTGGTTTGGTAGGGGGAGGGGGTGAGACCCAGTACTTC CASGLVGGGGETQYF
TRBJ2-2 17 TRBV6-1 TRBD1 - TGTGCCAGCGGCCGAGCCGGGACAGGAACTAACACCGGGGAGCTGTTTTTT CASGRAGTGTNTGELFF
TRBJ2-1 13 TRBV5-1 TRBD1 - TGCGCCAGCAGCTTGGCCGGGACAGGGAGTTTATTCTTC CASSLAGTGSLFF
TRBJ1-1 14 TRBV5-1 - - TGCGCCAGCAGCTTGGATTCCAGTAACACTGAAGCTTTCTTT CASSLDSSNTEAFF
TRBJ1-1 17 TRBV7-8 TRBD1 few TGTGCCAGCAGCTTACCCGGGGACAGATTAATGAACACTGAAGCTTTCTTT CASSLPGDRLMNTEAFF
TRBJ2-2 14 TRBV27 - - TGTGCCAGCTGGGGACCTCCTAACACCGGGGAGCTGTTTTTT CASWGPPNTGELFF
TRBJ2-3 13 TRBV10-3 TRBD2 - TGTGCCATCGGCGGGAGAACTACAGATACGCAGTATTTT CAIGGRTTDTQYF
TRBJ2-3 14 TRBV7-9 TRBD1 once TGTGCCAGCACCCAGGGGGCCGGGGCAGATACGCAGTATTTT CASTQGAGADTQYF
TRBJ2-2 16 TRBV10-2 - - TGCGCCAGCAGAACCCCTAGCGCAACGAACACCGGGGAGCTGTTTTTT CASRTPSATNTGELFF
TRBJ2-7 16 TRBV11-2 TRBD2 few TGTGCCAGCAGCAGGCGACTAGCGGGGGATTCCTACGAGCAGTACTTC CASSRRLAGDSYEQYF
TRBJ2-3 16 TRBV5-4 TRBD1 once TGTGCCAGCAGCTCGCTGACAGGGTTCGGGACAGATACGCAGTATTTT CASSSLTGFGTDTQYF
TRBJ2-1 14 TRBV19 TRBD1 - TGTGCCAGTAGTATTGGGAGACAGGGGAATGAGCAGTTCTTC CASSIGRQGNEQFF
TRBJ2-3 18 TRBV19 - - TGTGCCAGTAGTATCGTTAAGGGGATAGCTCCCGGCACAGATACGCAGTATTTT CASSIVKGIAPGTDTQYF
TRBJ2-4 13 TRBV5-1 - - TGCGCCAGCAGCTTGGCCGGGGAAAACATTCAGTACTTC CASSLAGENIQYF
TRBJ2-3 12 TRBV10-3 - many TGTGCCATCAGTGGGGGCCCAGATACGCAGTATTTT CAISGGPDTQYF
TRBJ2-4 12 TRBV7-9 TRBD1 - TGTGCCAGCTGGGACAGAAAAAACATTCAGTACTTC CASWDRKNIQYF
TRBJ2-3 16 TRBV5-1 - few TGCGCCAGCAGCTTGGTACTTTCCAGATACACAGATACGCAGTATTTT CASSLVLSRYTDTQYF
TRBJ2-3 16 TRBV28 - - TGTGCCAGCAGCCTCACCCCCCTGAGGAGCACAGATACGCAGTATTTT CASSLTPLRSTDTQYF
TRBJ2-2 15 TRBV7-8 TRBD2 - TGTGCCAGCAGCCGGACTAGCGGGAGTATCGGGGAGCTGTTTTTT CASSRTSGSIGELFF
TRBJ1-5 16 TRBV12-3/TRBV12-4 - few TGTGCCAGCAGTTCGGGACTCCCCGGAGGCAATCAGCCCCAGCATTTT CASSSGLPGGNQPQHF
TRBJ2-2 14 TRBV7-9 - many TGTGCCAGCAGCTTAGGCCCCGGGACCGGGGAGCTGTTTTTT CASSLGPGTGELFF